This T cell receptor beta chain was retrieved from a study of cytomegalovirus exposure and HLA in healthy donors. Study background: The early release's HLA-typed donors yielded approximately 82 million unique TCRs. Findings of the study overall: Rare TCR sequences dominated, though some public TCRs recurred in many donors. Owing to their indistinguishability, certain V segments, notably TRBV6-2 and TRBV6-3, were excluded.

About this clone itself: The antigen is not known.

The PCR ran on 60 Vbeta and 13 Jbeta primers. Sequencing used immunoSEQ multiplex PCR; TCRdb keeps in-frame clones, though not all of them. The data show approximately 97,000 clones, around 80% seen once. The donors were healthy bone marrow donors. The germline gives CDR1 SGHAT, CDR2 FQNNGV. V lost 5 bases and J lost 1; bases outside the gene matches: 3. The length of the CDR3 is 14 residues. This TCR was sampled from a male donor in good health and CMV-seropositive. V usage is TRBV11-2 and J usage is TRBJ2-5; 8 nucleotides align to TRBD2. Sequencing was performed on PBMCs. This CDR3 reads CASSLSGVQETQYF. The CDR3 nucleotides read TGTGCCAGCAGCCTTAGCGGGGTCCAAGAGACCCAGTACTTC.